This is a list of T cell receptor beta chains from one sample in a study of control samples from healthy donors and cancer patients. Here immunoSEQ multiplex PCR was the method, and the copy in TCRdb shows in-frame clones only, minus some. The data hold roughly 58,000 clones, with 87% observed a single time. Input material: PBMCs. Receptors were obtained from a woman aged 55 to 70 with lung cancer. Both conserved end residues are part of each CDR3. The D gene is left open where the match is weak.

>TRBJ1-2|10|TRBV20-1|.
TGCAGGGCAGGCCCTCGGGGCTACACCTTC
CRAGPRGYTF
>TRBJ2-1|15|TRBV7-3|.
TGTGCCAGCAGCTTAAATAAGGGCTCCTACAATGAGCAGTTCTTC
CASSLNKGSYNEQFF
>TRBJ1-6|15|TRBV4-1|.
TGCGCCAGCAGCCAAGACGAGGGGCGAGATTCACCCCTCCACTTT
CASSQDEGRDSPLHF
>TRBJ2-7|13|TRBV24-1|.
TGTGCCACTAGTCAAAGGAGGGACTACGAGCAGTACTTC
CATSQRRDYEQYF
>TRBJ1-5|14|TRBV4-1|.
TGCGCCAGCAGCCAAGGAACAGCAGGGGAGCCCCAGCATTTT
CASSQGTAGEPQHF
>TRBJ1-5|13|TRBV3-1/TRBV3-2|.
TGTGCCAGCAGCCAAGAAATCCCTGGGCCCCAGCATTTT
CASSQEIPGPQHF
>TRBJ2-1|16|TRBV5-1|TRBD1
TGCGCCAGCAGCGCGGGACAGGGATTGATCGTCAATGAGCAGTTCTTC
CASSAGQGLIVNEQFF
>TRBJ1-2|14|TRBV7-9|TRBD1
TGTGCCAGCAGCTTTTCCGAGGGGGCGCGTGGCTACACCTTC
CASSFSEGARGYTF
>TRBJ2-7|13|TRBV5-8|TRBD1
TGTGCCAGCAACCCGGGACAGGACTACGAGCAGTACTTC
CASNPGQDYEQYF
>TRBJ1-5|16|TRBV5-6|.
TGTGCCAGCCATAAGAAGGGGGGTAAGATCAATCAGCCCCAGCATTTT
CASHKKGGKINQPQHF
>TRBJ1-4|13|TRBV10-2|.
TGCGCCACACAGACAGGTCTTAATGAAAAACTGTTTTTT
CATQTGLNEKLFF
>TRBJ1-1|13|TRBV12-3/TRBV12-4|TRBD1
TGTGCCAGCACCCTCACAGGGGACACTGAAGCTTTCTTT
CASTLTGDTEAFF
>TRBJ1-6|16|TRBV6-1|.
TGTGCCAGCAGTGAAGCGAGTAGGCAGGGAGGTCCACCCCTCCACTTT
CASSEASRQGGPPLHF